These 21 T cell receptor beta chains came from one sample sequenced in a study of cytomegalovirus exposure and HLA in healthy donors. The PCR employed 60 Vbeta primers together with 13 Jbeta primers. The repertoire was sequenced with immunoSEQ multiplex PCR; TCRdb's copy has only in-frame clones and lacks some. The listing records about 170,000 clones. The specimen was PBMCs. These receptors all stem from a woman aged 55 to 70 in good health and CMV-seronegative.

The chain employs TRBV7-9 and TRBJ2-7, with 8 bases matching TRBD2. V lost 5 bases and J lost 3; bases outside the gene matches: 3. This CDR3 is 13 amino acids long. CDR1 and CDR2 (germline): SEHNR, FQNEAQ (reference sequence). CDR3 nucleotides: TGTGCCAGCAGCCCCGGGAGGGACTACGAGCAGTACTTC. Translating it yields CASSPGRDYEQYF.

This sequence joins TRBV19 and TRBJ1-2, with D hard to call. The CDR3 sequence is 14 residues long. The V and J ends lost 3 bases and 4 bases respectively, with 12 bases between them. In germline, CDR1 is LNHDA, CDR2 SQIVND (reference sequence). DNA for the CDR3: TGTGCCAGTAGTATGCGAGGGCATTTCTATGGCTACACCTTC. Its protein product is CASSMRGHFYGYTF.

The chain joins TRBV19 to TRBJ2-5; maybe TRBD1 (5 bases). Germline CDR1 and CDR2: LNHDA and SQIVND (reference sequence). The CDR3 is 17 amino acids. V lost 1 base, J lost 2 bases, and 17 bases lay in between. CDR3: CASSIGFLGLGQETQYF. In nucleotides, the CDR3 is TGTGCCAGTAGTATAGGTTTTTTGGGGCTAGGGCAAGAGACCCAGTACTTC.

This chain uses TRBV4-2 with TRBJ2-2; D is unclear. Trimming shortened V by 3 bases and J by 5 bases, and 13 bases separated the two germline ends. CDR3 length: 15 residues. Germline CDR1 reads LGHNA; CDR2 reads YNFKEQ. DNA of the CDR3: TGTGCCAGCAGCCATGCCCTGACGGAGACCGGGGAGCTGTTTTTT. Its translation: CASSHALTETGELFF.

The chain couples TRBV6-1 to TRBJ1-6, with D unclear. The CDR3 covers 14 residues. CDR1 and CDR2 from the germline V gene are MNHNS and SASEGT. V lost 10 bases and J lost 5, with 15 bases in between. The CDR3 DNA is TGTGCCACTCTCAGCGCATGGAATAATTCACCCCTCCACTTT. Protein sequence: CATLSAWNNSPLHF.

The rearrangement joins TRBV7-9 to TRBJ2-1; possibly TRBD2 for D (5 bases). The CDR3 is 16 amino acids. The V gene's germline CDR1 is SEHNR and CDR2 FQNEAQ (reference sequence). Trimming took 1 base from V and 4 from J, leaving 14 bases between them. CDR3 bases: TGTGCCAGCAGCTTAGGAGCCAACGAGGGTTACAATGAGCAGTTCTTC. This translates into CASSLGANEGYNEQFF.

This chain joins TRBV19 and TRBJ2-1; TRBD2 matches at 10 bases. From germline, CDR1 is LNHDA and CDR2 SQIVND (reference sequence). CDR3 size: 13 residues. After removal of 7 bases from V and 8 bases from J, the junction contained 5 bases not matched to a gene. The CDR3 bases are TGTGCCAGTAAAACAGCGGGAGGGTATGAGCAGTTCTTC. Translating it yields CASKTAGGYEQFF.

The chain is built from TRBV5-6 and TRBJ1-1; D is uncertain. CDR1 is SGHDT, CDR2 YYEEEE, per germline. V was trimmed by 4 bases and J by 4 bases, leaving 11 bases between them. The CDR3 is made up of 13 amino acids. The CDR3 nucleotides are TGTGCCAGCAGCCCAGCTCGAGGCACTGAAGCTTTCTTT. It yields the protein CASSPARGTEAFF.

V gene TRBV10-3 combines with J gene TRBJ1-1; D remains unclear. The CDR3 is 14 amino acids. V dropped 9 bases and J dropped 0 bases, with 14 bases sitting between them. Germline V gene sequence: CDR1 ENHRY, CDR2 SYGVKD. CDR3 in DNA: TGTGCCATAAAAATAGGTGGAGTGAACACTGAAGCTTTCTTT. As protein: CAIKIGGVNTEAFF.

The V call is TRBV6-5, the J call TRBJ2-2; D might be TRBD1 (6 bases). The V gene lost 6 bases and the J gene lost 6 bases, with 14 bases spanning the gap. CDR3 length: 14 residues. Germline V CDR1 and CDR2: MNHEY, SVGAGI. The DNA of the CDR3 is TGTGCCAGCAGGGTGAACAGGGTGCCCGGGGAGCTGTTTTTT. It translates to CASRVNRVPGELFF.

The chain joins TRBV27 to TRBJ1-3; D unclear. CDR3 length equals 14 residues. The ends were cut back, 4 bases at V and 0 bases at J, with 7 bases in the middle. Germline V gene data show CDR1 as MNHEY and CDR2 as SMNVEV (reference sequence). The CDR3 protein is CASSSGSSGNTIYF. CDR3 bases: TGTGCCAGCAGTTCCGGGAGCTCTGGAAACACCATATATTTT.

The J gene is TRBJ1-1, the V gene TRBV4-3; D perhaps matches TRBD1 (5 bases). The germline V and J ends were trimmed by 6 bases and 4 bases, with 12 bases remaining between them. The CDR3 consists of 13 residues. In germline, CDR1 is LGHNA, CDR2 YSLEER. The CDR3 reads CASSRGRATEAFF. The CDR3 region has the DNA TGCGCCAGCAGTCGTGGCAGGGCCACTGAAGCTTTCTTT.

The V and J genes are TRBV7-9 and TRBJ2-5, with 11 nucleotides matching TRBD2. CDR3 length: 16 residues. Unmatched junction bases numbered 4, after V lost 2 bases and J lost 2 bases. CDR1 is SEHNR, CDR2 FQNEAQ, per germline (reference sequence). The DNA of the CDR3 is TGTGCCAGCAGCTTAAAAACTAGCGGGAGACAAGAGACCCAGTACTTC. The encoded protein is CASSLKTSGRQETQYF. Full variable domain (remainder filled in from reference TRBV7-9 and TRBJ2-5): DTGVSQNPRHKITKRGQNVTFRCDPISEHNRLYWYRQTLGQGPEFLTYFQNEAQLEKSRLLSDRFSAERPKGSFSTLEIQRTEQGDSAMYLCASSLKTSGRQETQYFGPGTRLLVL.

The chain has TRBV7-9 and TRBJ2-1; 9 nucleotides line up with TRBD1. The CDR3 has 14 residues. After removal of 4 bases from V and 4 bases from J, the junction contained 2 bases not matched to a gene. The germline CDR1 and CDR2 sequences are SEHNR and FQNEAQ (reference sequence). The CDR3 DNA follows: TGTGCCAGCAGCTGGGGACAGGGATACAATGAGCAGTTCTTC. This gives the protein CASSWGQGYNEQFF.

The chain combines TRBV7-3 with TRBJ2-3; D call uncertain. In germline, CDR1 is SGHTA, CDR2 FQGTGA. Trimming removed 5 bases at V and 2 bases at J, with 8 bases between. The CDR3 runs to 13 residues. The CDR3 here is CASSTWPTDTQYF. CDR3 in DNA: TGTGCCAGCAGCACATGGCCCACAGATACGCAGTATTTT.

The V gene is TRBV19, the J gene TRBJ1-2; D not resolved. Looked up from germline, CDR1 is LNHDA and CDR2 is SQIVND (reference sequence). The CDR3 has 14 residues. V was pared by 5 bases and J by 7 bases, with 17 bases between. The CDR3 DNA reads as TGTGCCAGTAGTCCCCCGACTCCCCCCCGTGGCTACACCTTC. Protein product: CASSPPTPPRGYTF.

CDR3 residues: CASSPGQGDTIYF. The CDR3 region has the DNA TGCGCCAGCAGCCCGGGACAGGGTGACACCATATATTTT. The chain combines TRBV5-1 with TRBJ1-3; 9 bases are a match to TRBD1. With V trimmed by 4 bases and J by 8 bases, 4 bases remained unmatched. The CDR3 has 13 residues. Looked up from germline, CDR1 is SGHRS and CDR2 is YFSETQ.

CDR3 bases: TGTGCCAGCAGCTTAGGCCCCGGCAAGGGGGAGAACACCGGGGAGCTGTTTTTT. Residues: CASSLGPGKGENTGELFF. The genes are TRBV11-3 and TRBJ2-2; maybe TRBD1 (6 bases). The length of the CDR3 is 18 residues. CDR1 is SGHNT, CDR2 YENEEA, per germline. V lost 1 base, J lost 1 base, and 16 bases lay in between.

The chain employs TRBV27 and TRBJ1-6, with 7 bases fitting TRBD1. CDR1 MNHEY and CDR2 SMNVEV come from the germline V gene (reference sequence). The CDR3 covers 12 residues. Unmatched junction bases numbered 1, after V lost 6 bases and J lost 8 bases. The DNA for the CDR3 is TGTGCCAGCAGCGACAGGGATTCACCCCTCCACTTT. This encodes CASSDRDSPLHF.

The CDR3 DNA reads as TGTGCCAGTAGTATACGGGACAGGGCCTTGGGAAACATTCAGTACTTC. This codes for CASSIRDRALGNIQYF. The chain employs TRBV19 and TRBJ2-4, with 9 bases lining up with TRBD1. The CDR3 is 16 residues long. The V gene end was trimmed by 2 bases and the J gene end by 6 bases; junction bases not matched to a gene: 8. Germline V CDR1 and CDR2: LNHDA, SQIVND (reference sequence).

The chain combines TRBV4-1 with TRBJ2-7; TRBD1 matches at 8 bases. With 0 bases clipped from V and 3 bases from J, the junction kept 4 bases outside the gene matches. The CDR3 contains 15 residues. Germline-derived CDR1 and CDR2 are MGHRA and YSYEKL. CDR3 bases: TGCGCCAGCAGCCAAGAGGCGGACAGGGACTACGAGCAGTACTTC. It yields the protein CASSQEADRDYEQYF.